A single sample gave rise to the 16 T cell receptor beta chains below, sequenced in a study of blood T cell repertoires in COVID-19. Only in-frame clones appear in the TCRdb table, and some are missing; sequencing was by immunoSEQ multiplex PCR. The table has over 130,000 clones, 85% to 90% seen once. The sample consisted of peripheral blood. The receptors come from a woman older than 75 with acute or convalescent COVID-19.

This sequence joins TRBV5-1 and TRBJ1-2; D is perhaps TRBD1 (6 bases). Germline V gives CDR1 SGHRS, CDR2 YFSETQ. The CDR3 has 13 amino acids. Trimming stripped 0 bases from V and 6 bases from J, with 9 bases between. The CDR3 spells CASSLDEGDGYTF. In nucleotides, the CDR3 is TGCGCCAGCAGCTTGGATGAGGGGGATGGCTACACCTTC.

The V gene is TRBV7-2, the J gene TRBJ2-5; D gene unclear. The CDR3 has 15 amino acids. V was pared by 1 base and J by 7 bases, with 16 bases between. Per germline, CDR1 SGHTA and CDR2 FQGNSA. Here the CDR3 reads CASSLEVPNGRTQYF. The DNA of the CDR3 is TGTGCCAGCAGCTTAGAAGTCCCCAACGGTAGGACCCAGTACTTC.

The genes are TRBV19 and TRBJ1-2, with a tentative D call TRBD1 (6 bases). With 4 bases removed from V and 5 bases from J, the gap between germline ends came to 11 bases. CDR1 and CDR2 from the germline V gene are LNHDA and SQIVND (reference sequence). The length of the CDR3 is 13 residues. The CDR3 DNA reads TGTGCCAGTAGTAAGACAGGAAAGTATGGCTACACCTTC. Protein product: CASSKTGKYGYTF.

The chain is built from TRBV5-6 and TRBJ1-1; 9 bases line up with TRBD1. With 5 bases clipped from V and 11 bases from J, the junction kept 7 bases outside the gene matches. Germline V lookup: CDR1 SGHDT, CDR2 YYEEEE. This CDR3 has 12 amino acids. Here the CDR3 DNA reads TGTGCCAGCAGTTTGAACAGGGGGCATGCTTTCTTT. Residues: CASSLNRGHAFF.

The chain employs TRBV7-9 and TRBJ2-3; 7 nucleotides line up with TRBD2. The CDR3 sequence is 17 residues long. Per the germline V gene, CDR1 is SEHNR and CDR2 is FQNEAQ (reference sequence). The J segment lost 3 bases and the V segment lost 2 bases, leaving 11 bases of the junction unmatched. For the CDR3, the DNA is TGTGCCAGCAGCTTACGCGGCGCAGGGAGGGTGACAGATACGCAGTATTTT. Amino acid sequence: CASSLRGAGRVTDTQYF.

This sequence joins TRBV12-5 and TRBJ1-1; D might be TRBD1 (5 bases). Trimming left V 0 bases short and J 5 bases short, with 13 bases between. This CDR3 contains 15 residues. Germline lookup yields CDR1 LGHNT and CDR2 FRNRAP. DNA for the CDR3: TGTGCTAGTGGTTTGGTCCCGGTCGGGGGGACTGAAGCTTTCTTT. Protein product: CASGLVPVGGTEAFF.

This rearrangement joins TRBV7-2 to TRBJ1-2; D call uncertain. V lost 3 bases and J 2 bases, leaving 7 bases between the germline ends. This CDR3 comprises 13 residues. Germline CDR1 is SGHTA and CDR2 is FQGNSA. The CDR3 reads CASSFGWNYGYTF. Written as DNA, the CDR3 is TGTGCCAGCAGCTTCGGGTGGAACTATGGCTACACCTTC.

J is TRBJ2-6 and V is TRBV28, with D maybe TRBD1 (5 bases). Germline CDR1 reads MDHEN; CDR2 reads SYDVKM. V was pared by 6 bases and J by 4 bases, with 19 bases between. The CDR3 is made up of 17 amino acids. DNA of the CDR3: TGTGCCAGCAGGGGGCCAGGGTCTATTGCCGGGGCCAACGTCCTGACTTTC. Protein sequence: CASRGPGSIAGANVLTF.

J is TRBJ1-1 and V is TRBV7-3; no firm D call. The CDR3 sequence is 13 residues long. With 3 bases removed from V and 3 bases from J, the gap between germline ends came to 8 bases. Germline CDR1 is SGHTA and CDR2 is FQGTGA. CDR3 protein: CASSFIRDTEAFF. The CDR3, as DNA: TGTGCCAGCAGCTTCATCCGGGACACTGAAGCTTTCTTT.

This rearrangement joins TRBV7-2 to TRBJ1-3, with D perhaps matching TRBD1 (5 bases). This CDR3 is built from 15 residues. Germline V gene data show CDR1 as SGHTA and CDR2 as FQGNSA. V gave up 1 base and J gave up 0 bases, with 7 bases separating them. CDR3: CASSLGGGSGNTIYF. DNA of the CDR3: TGTGCCAGCAGCTTAGGGGGGGGCTCTGGAAACACCATATATTTT.

This clone occurred a few times. CDR3 coding DNA: TGCGCCAGCAGCTCCGCCCGACAGAGCTCTGGAAACACCATATATTTT. Translating it yields CASSSARQSSGNTIYF. This sequence joins TRBV5-1 and TRBJ1-3, with a possible D match to TRBD1 (5 bases). Germline lookup yields CDR1 SGHRS and CDR2 YFSETQ. The CDR3 extends over 16 amino acids. V lost 3 bases and J 0 bases, leaving 13 bases between the germline ends.

V gene TRBV6-6 combines with J gene TRBJ1-6, with 8 bases aligning to TRBD1. The V and J ends lost 2 bases and 7 bases, in that order; junction bases with no gene match: 7. CDR1 is MNHNY, CDR2 SVGAGI, per germline (reference sequence). The CDR3 has 16 residues. CDR3 amino acids: CASSYLSGGKNSPLHF. The CDR3 coding sequence is TGTGCCAGCAGTTACCTGTCAGGGGGCAAGAATTCACCCCTCCACTTT.

This clone was counted only a few times. The rearrangement links TRBV6-4 to TRBJ1-2; a weak D match, TRBD1 (5 bases). The CDR3 has 15 residues. CDR1 is MRHNA and CDR2 is SNTAGT in the germline V gene. Trimming pared 4 bases from V and 0 bases from J, leaving 12 bases between. The CDR3 DNA reads TGTGCCAGCAGTGCGGCCCAGGGATCTAACTATGGCTACACCTTC. It is translated as CASSAAQGSNYGYTF.

The rearrangement links TRBV6-4 to TRBJ1-5, with a weak D call TRBD1 (6 bases). Trimming took 2 bases from V and 6 from J, leaving 17 bases between them. Germline CDR1 MRHNA, CDR2 SNTAGT. The CDR3 contains 16 residues. The CDR3 is CASSDPGTGRGQPQHF. As DNA, the CDR3 is TGTGCCAGCAGTGACCCGGGGACGGGCAGGGGTCAGCCCCAGCATTTT.

This chain uses TRBV3-1 (or the pseudogene TRBV3-2) with TRBJ1-1, with 7 positions matching TRBD1. Germline CDR1 and CDR2: LGHDT and YNNKEL (reference sequence). The CDR3 sequence is 14 residues long. V trimming: 3 bases; J trimming: 4 bases; junction bases outside the gene matches: 5. DNA for the CDR3: TGTGCCAGCAGCCAGGTTCAGGGGGGCACTGAAGCTTTCTTT. Translated, it gives CASSQVQGGTEAFF.

The chain recombines TRBV5-5 with TRBJ1-2; TRBD1 matches 8 bases. Germline CDR1 SGHKS, CDR2 YYEKEE (reference sequence). Losses at the gene ends were 3 bases for V and 3 bases for J; bases not matched to a gene: 10. The CDR3 covers 16 residues. The CDR3 coding sequence is TGTGCCAGCAGCTCAACCCCGGGACAGGTCTACTATGGCTACACCTTC. This codes for CASSSTPGQVYYGYTF.